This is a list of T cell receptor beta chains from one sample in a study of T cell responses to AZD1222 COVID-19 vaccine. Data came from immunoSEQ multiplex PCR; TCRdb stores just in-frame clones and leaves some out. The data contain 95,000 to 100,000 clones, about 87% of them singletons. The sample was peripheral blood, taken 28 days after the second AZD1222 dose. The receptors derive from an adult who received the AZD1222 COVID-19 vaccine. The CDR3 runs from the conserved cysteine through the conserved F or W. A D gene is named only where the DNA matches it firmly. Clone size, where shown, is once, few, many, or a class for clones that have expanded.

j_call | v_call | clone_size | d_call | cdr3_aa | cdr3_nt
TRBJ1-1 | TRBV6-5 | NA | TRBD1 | CASGGQLNTEAFF | TGTGCCAGCGGGGGACAGCTGAACACTGAAGCTTTCTTT
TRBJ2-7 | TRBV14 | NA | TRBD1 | CASSRRQGSYEQYF | TGTGCCAGCAGCCGCCGACAGGGTTCCTACGAGCAGTACTTC
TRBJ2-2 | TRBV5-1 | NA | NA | CASSVDTNTGELFF | TGCGCCAGCAGCGTGGACACGAACACCGGGGAGCTGTTTTTT
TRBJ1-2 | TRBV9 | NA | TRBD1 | CASSVEGGGTGGAGYTF | TGTGCCAGCAGCGTAGAAGGCGGTGGGACAGGGGGCGCCGGCTACACCTTC
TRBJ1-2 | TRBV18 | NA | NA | CASSPLGQNYGYTF | TGTGCCAGCTCACCCCTCGGACAGAACTATGGCTACACCTTC
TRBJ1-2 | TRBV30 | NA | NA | CAWSKAVSYTF | TGTGCCTGGAGTAAGGCGGTAAGCTACACCTTC
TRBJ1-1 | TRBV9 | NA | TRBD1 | CASSEPLGTDLAEAFF | TGTGCCAGCAGCGAGCCCCTCGGGACAGATTTGGCTGAAGCTTTCTTT
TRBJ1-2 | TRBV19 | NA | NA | CASSWSANYGYTF | TGTGCCAGTAGTTGGTCAGCTAACTATGGCTACACCTTC
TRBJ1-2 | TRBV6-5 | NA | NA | CASSYSKAGEGTF | TGTGCCAGCAGTTACTCGAAAGCAGGGGAGGGTACCTTC
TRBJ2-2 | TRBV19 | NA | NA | CASSIGTGELFF | TGTGCCAGTAGTATCGGGACCGGGGAGCTGTTTTTT
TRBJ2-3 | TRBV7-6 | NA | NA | CASSLVDSTDTQYF | TGTGCCAGCAGCTTAGTTGACTCCACAGATACGCAGTATTTT
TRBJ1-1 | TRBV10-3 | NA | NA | CAISERKTGNTEAFF | TGTGCCATCAGTGAGCGTAAGACCGGAAACACTGAAGCTTTCTTT
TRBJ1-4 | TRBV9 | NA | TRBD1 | CASSGTGNEKLFF | TGTGCCAGCAGCGGGACAGGGAATGAAAAACTGTTTTTT
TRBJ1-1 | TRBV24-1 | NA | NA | CATSEAGDMNTEAFF | TGTGCCACCAGTGAGGCAGGAGATATGAACACTGAAGCTTTCTTT
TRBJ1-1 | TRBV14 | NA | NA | CASSQEGEMPGRNTEAFF | TGTGCCAGCAGCCAAGAAGGTGAGATGCCCGGGCGGAACACTGAAGCTTTCTTT
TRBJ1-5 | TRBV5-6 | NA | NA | CASSFGQIGNQPQHF | TGTGCCAGCAGCTTTGGACAGATCGGCAATCAGCCCCAGCATTTT
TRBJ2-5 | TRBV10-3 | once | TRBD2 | CAIRESGSGQETQYF | TGTGCCATCAGGGAAAGCGGGAGTGGCCAAGAGACCCAGTACTTC
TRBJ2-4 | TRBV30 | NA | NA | CAWSVQPFNIQYF | TGTGCCTGGAGTGTACAGCCTTTCAACATTCAGTACTTC
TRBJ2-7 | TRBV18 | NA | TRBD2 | CASSPGLAAPYEQYF | TGTGCCAGCTCACCAGGCCTAGCGGCCCCCTACGAGCAGTACTTC
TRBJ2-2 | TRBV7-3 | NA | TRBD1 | CASSLKGQGSNTGELFF | TGTGCCAGCAGCTTAAAGGGACAGGGCTCGAACACCGGGGAGCTGTTTTTT
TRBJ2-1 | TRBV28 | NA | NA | CASTSSGDAEQFF | TGTGCCAGCACCTCATCCGGCGACGCTGAGCAGTTCTTC
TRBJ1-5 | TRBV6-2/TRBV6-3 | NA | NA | CASSQSSHSNQPQHF | TGTGCCAGCAGTCAAAGTTCCCATAGCAATCAGCCCCAGCATTTT
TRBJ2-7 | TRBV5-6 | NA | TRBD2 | CASSSFSGRKDEQYF | TGTGCCAGCAGCTCCTTTAGCGGGAGGAAAGACGAGCAGTACTTC
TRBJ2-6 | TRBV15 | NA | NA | CATRPPGRVSNGANVLTF | TGTGCCACCAGGCCACCGGGAAGGGTCTCCAATGGGGCCAACGTCCTGACTTTC
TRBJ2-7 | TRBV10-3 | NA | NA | CAISVQSYEQYF | TGTGCCATCAGTGTCCAGAGCTACGAGCAGTACTTC